This T cell receptor beta chain appears in the sequencing data of a study of blood T cells in healthy people across ages. As for the study in general: About one barcoded beta molecule per two T cells came from capture by template switching.

The trim removed 3 bases at V and 7 bases at J, leaving 13 bases unmatched. The CDR3 extends over 16 amino acids. CDR1 and CDR2 (germline): MNHEY, SVGEGT. In the case of this clonotype: The antigen remains undetermined.

Study-wide points: Diversity of TCR beta correlated strongly with naive T cell percentage.

PCR was performed a second time for about 6 to 12 cycles using a sample-barcoded 5' primer and a J-beta primer mix. All samples gave at least 2.5 million CDR3-containing paired-end reads. TCRdb itself ran the 5' RACE reads through MiXCR, one entry per CDR3 protein. Here the sample spans over a million distinct CDR3 sequences, more than 40% being singletons. This receptor was taken from a woman aged 60-75 years in good health. This chain connects TRBV6-2 or TRBV6-3 to TRBJ2-7; 9 bases fit TRBD2. The sequenced sample was blood. CDR3: CASSYNSGSLDNEQYF. The DNA of the CDR3 is TGTGCCAGCAGTTATAATAGCGGGAGCTTAGACAATGAGCAGTACTTC.